These 20 T cell receptor beta chains were sequenced from one sample in a study of T cells after yellow fever vaccination. One entry per CDR3 protein results from TCRdb running MiXCR on the 5' RACE reads. The table shows more than 200,000 distinct CDR3 sequences, with approximately 3.6% occurring only once. Material: PBMCs, obtained 15 days after the yellow fever booster vaccination. These receptors all stem from a young man who received the YFV17D yellow fever vaccine.

This clonotype has at least ten counts. The chain couples TRBV5-1 to TRBJ2-5, with TRBD1 as a possible D gene (6 bases). CDR3 length equals 14 residues. Between the trimmed V and J ends, which lost 4 bases and 0 bases, there was a span of 10 bases. Germline CDR1 and CDR2: SGHRS and YFSETQ. The CDR3 is CASSPQGNQETQYF. The DNA for the CDR3 is TGCGCCAGCAGCCCACAGGGTAACCAAGAGACCCAGTACTTC.

This clonotype was recorded many times. The chain combines TRBV20-1 with TRBJ2-7; possible D gene TRBD1, 6 bases. The CDR3 has 13 residues. The germline gives CDR1 DFQATT, CDR2 SNEGSKA (reference sequence). CDR3 DNA sequence: TGCAGCGCTAAGGGGGTGAGCTCCTACGAGCAGTACGTC. The encoded protein is CSAKGVSSYEQYV.

With respect to this clonotype: A read error may explain this, as a much larger clone is one base away. The chain combines TRBV20-1 with TRBJ2-4, with 7 nucleotides matching TRBD1. Germline-derived CDR1 and CDR2 are DFQATT and SNEGSKA (reference sequence). The CDR3 is made up of 11 amino acids. The CDR3, as DNA: TGCGGTGCTGGGACAGAAAACATTCAGTACTTC. This gives the protein CGAGTENIQYF.

This clonotype was counted between two and nine times. V and J are TRBV7-9 and TRBJ2-2; TRBD2 matches at 8 bases. With 3 bases clipped from V and 0 bases from J, the junction kept 6 bases outside the gene matches. The length of the CDR3 is 17 residues. Germline-derived CDR1 and CDR2 are SEHNR and FQNEAQ (reference sequence). Written as DNA, the CDR3 is TGTGCCAGCAGCTTCGGGGGGGTTTCCCCGAACACCGGGGAGCTGTTTTTT. Translating it yields CASSFGGVSPNTGELFF.

This clonotype appeared many times. J is TRBJ1-4 and V is TRBV7-2, with D uncertain. V was pared by 8 bases and J by 5 bases, with 12 bases between. Germline CDR1 is SGHTA and CDR2 is FQGNSA. The CDR3 is made up of 13 amino acids. The CDR3 DNA sequence: TGTGCCAGCCAAAGCCGCGGCAATGAAAAACTGTTTTTT. Encoded protein: CASQSRGNEKLFF.

This chain uses TRBV14 with TRBJ2-7; D gene uncertain. This CDR3 contains 13 residues. The germline V gene has CDR1 SGHDN and CDR2 FVKESK. Trimming shortened V by 1 base and J by 3 bases, and 7 bases separated the two germline ends. As DNA, the CDR3 is TGTGCCAGCAGCCAAGGGCAACTCTACGAGCAGTACTTC. It translates to CASSQGQLYEQYF. The whole variable domain, remainder taken from reference TRBV14 and TRBJ2-7, is EAGVTQFPSHSVIEKGQTVTLRCDPISGHDNLYWYRRVMGKEIKFLLHFVKESKQDESGMPNNRFLAERTGGTYSTLKVQPAELEDSGVYFCASSQGQLYEQYFGPGTRLTVT.

This clonotype came up many times. The chain joins TRBV28 to TRBJ1-2; possibly TRBD1 for D (6 bases). This CDR3 has 12 residues. Germline values: CDR1 MDHEN, CDR2 SYDVKM. The V end was cut by 10 bases, the J end by 4 bases, with 13 bases between. CDR3 nucleotides: TGTGCCACCACCGAGGGGGGCTATGGCTACACCTTC. Translation: CATTEGGYGYTF.

The chain couples TRBV7-3 to TRBJ1-1; D is possibly TRBD1 (5 bases). Trimming removed 5 bases at V and 11 bases at J, with 21 bases between. Germline CDR1 is SGHTA and CDR2 is FQGTGA. CDR3 length: 14 residues. Written as DNA, the CDR3 is TGTGCCAGCAGCCCCAGTACTTCCGGGACGACCGCTTTCTTT. This encodes CASSPSTSGTTAFF.

There are many counts of this clonotype. This chain uses TRBV5-1 with TRBJ2-3; 8 bases fit TRBD1. Germline CDR1 reads SGHRS; CDR2 reads YFSETQ. The CDR3 extends over 15 amino acids. V lost 2 bases to trimming and J lost 3 bases; unmatched junction nucleotides: 5. This chain's CDR3 is CASSFSGGMTDTQYF. The CDR3 DNA reads as TGCGCCAGCAGCTTCTCAGGGGGCATGACAGATACGCAGTATTTT.

There are many counts of this clonotype. J is TRBJ2-1 and V is TRBV5-1, with 10 bases lining up with TRBD2. The germline CDR1 and CDR2 sequences are SGHRS and YFSETQ. V was pared by 0 bases and J by 5 bases, with 8 bases of the junction left unmatched. The CDR3 is 17 residues long. The CDR3 DNA sequence: TGCGCCAGCAGCTTGGAACTAGCGGGGTTCAACGACAATGAGCAGTTCTTC. Amino acid sequence: CASSLELAGFNDNEQFF.

There are many counts of this clonotype. This chain joins TRBV7-2 and TRBJ2-3; either TRBD1 or TRBD2 may fit D (5 bases each). V dropped 2 bases and J dropped 2 bases, with 11 bases sitting between them. Germline V gene data show CDR1 as SGHTA and CDR2 as FQGNSA. The CDR3 is 15 amino acids. The CDR3 DNA follows: TGTGCCAGCAGCTTATTGCAGGGACCCACAGATACGCAGTATTTT. It encodes CASSLLQGPTDTQYF.

Ten or more counts support this clonotype. The V gene is TRBV29-1, the J gene TRBJ1-1; tentatively, D is TRBD1 (6 bases). Trimming pared 8 bases from V and 7 bases from J, leaving 26 bases between. The length of the CDR3 is 15 residues. Germline V lookup: CDR1 SQVTM, CDR2 ANQGSEA. CDR3 nucleotides: TGCAGCTTTAACGATTTGGCACAGGGAGGCATTGAAGCTTTCTTT. This sequence encodes CSFNDLAQGGIEAFF.

This clonotype has a count of ten or more. The rearrangement links TRBV20-1 to TRBJ2-3; D ambiguous. The CDR3 runs 13 residues. Trimming took 3 bases from V and 3 from J, leaving 10 bases between them. The germline V gene has CDR1 DFQATT and CDR2 SNEGSKA (reference sequence). In DNA, the CDR3 is TGCAGTGCTAGGCCTCCCGGGACAGATACGCAGTATTTT. Protein product: CSARPPGTDTQYF.

V is TRBV6-2 or TRBV6-3 and J is TRBJ2-7, with no clear D. Germline CDR1 and CDR2: MNHEY and SVGEGT. The CDR3 runs 15 residues. V was trimmed by 2 bases and J by 2 bases, leaving 13 bases between them. CDR3 region: CASSYRVSGTYEQYV. In DNA form, the CDR3 reads TGTGCCAGCAGTTACCGGGTCTCAGGAACCTACGAGCAGTACGTC.

This clonotype was found many times. The chain has TRBV10-3 and TRBJ1-5; D not certain. The V and J ends lost 3 bases and 6 bases respectively, with 9 bases between them. The germline V gene has CDR1 ENHRY and CDR2 SYGVKD. CDR3 length: 13 residues. The CDR3 nucleotides are TGTGCCATCAGTGACGTCTTCGGTCAGCCCCAGCATTTT. As protein: CAISDVFGQPQHF.

This clonotype was detected many times. V is TRBV3-1 and J is TRBJ2-1; perhaps TRBD2 as D (5 bases). The CDR3 has 15 amino acids. Trimming stripped 5 bases from V and 5 bases from J, with 16 bases between. Per the germline V gene, CDR1 is LGHDT and CDR2 is YNNKEL (reference sequence). CDR3 nucleotide sequence: TGTGCCAGCAGCGTAGCCCCCGGGGTTGACAATGAGCAGTTCTTC. This encodes CASSVAPGVDNEQFF.

This clonotype has a count of ten or more. This sequence joins TRBV15 and TRBJ2-5; D is unresolved. Germline CDR1 and CDR2: LNHNV and YYDKDF (reference sequence). V lost 0 bases and J 5 bases, leaving 10 bases between the germline ends. This CDR3 is 14 amino acids long. The CDR3 nucleotides are TGTGCCACCAGCAGAGAAGCAGTTCGGGAGACCCAGTACTTC. Protein: CATSREAVRETQYF.

In its sample, this clonotype was seen many times. The chain couples TRBV20-1 to TRBJ2-3, with 13 bases that match TRBD2. J gave up 5 bases and V 5 bases, and 16 bases lay outside the gene matches. Germline-derived CDR1 and CDR2 are DFQATT and SNEGSKA (reference sequence). This CDR3 has 18 residues. This chain's CDR3 is CSASPGGTSGGEGDTQYF. CDR3 DNA sequence: TGCAGTGCTTCCCCGGGAGGAACTAGCGGGGGGGAAGGAGATACGCAGTATTTT.

This clonotype has ten or more counts. The gene calls are TRBV12-3 or TRBV12-4 and TRBJ2-1; D call uncertain. The V end was cut by 6 bases, the J end by 4 bases, with 7 bases between. This CDR3 spans 12 amino acids. CDR3 in amino acids: CASSRLYNEQFF. As DNA, the CDR3 is TGTGCCAGCAGCCGACTTTACAATGAGCAGTTCTTC.

This clonotype has a handful of counts. The rearrangement joins TRBV19 to TRBJ1-2, with 10 positions matching TRBD1. Trimming at V came to 6 bases and at J to 4 bases, leaving 14 bases not matched to a gene. This CDR3 has 17 residues. CDR1 is LNHDA, CDR2 SQIVND, per germline (reference sequence). CDR3 bases: TGTGCCAGTAGCGGACAGACAGGGGGCTCAATTCTCTATGGCTACACCTTC. Amino acid sequence: CASSGQTGGSILYGYTF.